This T cell receptor beta chain emerged from a study of molecular identifiers for immune sequencing clone quantification. Listed TCR primers, together with previously described methods, were used for the bulk TCR libraries. From the PCR reads, TCRdb called clonotypes with MiXCR, one entry per CDR3 protein. The sample yields about 70,000 distinct CDR3 sequences, less than 20% seen once. This clonotype was counted ten times or more. Its antigen remains unidentified. Study-level points and caveats: Clones above 20 RNA copies held over 97% of effector molecules, under 1% in naive cells. Spiked TCR RNA from one Jurkat cell reportedly showed up when mixed among 850,000 to 1,000,000 naive cells. Highly expanded clone sizes could be underestimated by identical TCR molecules that share a barcode.

V dropped 0 bases and J dropped 2 bases, with 9 bases sitting between them. This CDR3 spans 14 amino acids. The germline V gene has CDR1 SGHDT and CDR2 YYEEEE. Material: naive CD8+ T cells from blood, with Jurkat cell RNA spiked in. Subset given: FACS-sorted CD8+CD4-CCR7+CD45RA+ naive T cells. The clonotype was recovered from a human donor in good health. Some libraries in this study had Jurkat cell RNA spiked in. The chain employs TRBV5-6 and TRBJ2-7; TRBD1 might be the D (6 bases). In nucleotides, the CDR3 is TGTGCCAGCAGCTTGGGAGGGGACACCTACGAGCAGTACTTC. This sequence encodes CASSLGGDTYEQYF.